The text below deals with one T cell receptor beta chain. What it binds is not known. The germline V gene encodes CDR1 MGHDK and CDR2 SYGVNS. The germline V and J ends were trimmed by 6 bases and 2 bases, with 14 bases remaining between them. This CDR3 is 14 amino acids long. TCRdb re-called the RT-PCR reads with MiXCR, one entry per CDR3 protein. This sample has approximately 520,000 distinct CDR3 sequences, with 15% to 20% found just once. The data belong to a study of response to subunit inactivated influenza vaccine. The study, taken as a whole, reports: The authors suggested that every seasonal influenza vaccination recruits few new T cells.

The chain couples TRBV25-1 to TRBJ2-7; either TRBD1 or TRBD2 may supply D (5 bases each). The sequencing used CD4+ T cells sorted from PBMCs, collected around 25 months after vaccination. The sequence derives from a man between 50 and 69 years old who received an inactivated influenza vaccine. The CDR3 is CASRNRDGAYEQYF. DNA for the CDR3: TGTGCCAGCAGGAACCGGGACGGAGCCTACGAGCAGTACTTC.